A selection of T cell receptor beta chains follows, all from one sample in a study of blood T cells in healthy people across ages. TCRdb recomputed calls from the 5' RACE reads with MiXCR, one row per CDR3 protein. This table has approximately 350,000 distinct CDR3 sequences, 50% to 60% appearing once. Sequenced: blood. The receptors here all came from a man in his 60s in good health. Both conserved end residues are part of each CDR3. A D gene is named only where the DNA matches it firmly. The size of a clone is reported for some rows only, either as once, few or many, or as a class for expanded clones.

v_gene	abundance	d_gene	j_gene	CDR3aa	CDR3nt
TRBV4-3	-	-	TRBJ2-5	CASSQERSGPRAGDEQYF	TGCGCCAGCAGCCAAGAAAGGTCGGGGCCCCGGGCAGGGGATGAGCAGTACTTC
TRBV20-1	many	-	TRBJ1-2	CSGQVPYGYTF	TGCAGTGGCCAGGTTCCTTATGGCTACACCTTC
TRBV7-2	-	TRBD1	TRBJ1-2	CASSLVGRGELGYGYTF	TGTGCCAGCAGCTTAGTAGGCAGGGGGGAGCTAGGCTATGGCTACACCTTC
TRBV30	few	-	TRBJ2-1	CAWSVPAGNGYNEQFF	TGTGCCTGGAGTGTACCCGCGGGGAACGGCTACAATGAGCAGTTCTTC
TRBV3-1	few	-	TRBJ2-1	CASSLTWGNEQFF	TGTGCCAGCAGCCTCACCTGGGGCAATGAGCAGTTCTTC
TRBV9	few	-	TRBJ1-2	CASSVEGLGYTF	TGTGCCAGCAGCGTAGAGGGGTTAGGCTACACCTTC
TRBV20-1	-	-	TRBJ1-6	CSAALNNSPLHF	TGCAGTGCAGCCCTCAATAATTCACCCCTCCACTTT
TRBV20-1	few	TRBD2	TRBJ2-1	CSARAPVGGRINEQFF	TGCAGTGCTAGAGCCCCAGTCGGCGGGAGGATAAATGAGCAGTTCTTC
TRBV29-1	many	-	TRBJ1-2	CSVEDLIYGYTF	TGCAGCGTTGAAGATCTTATCTATGGCTACACCTTC
TRBV4-1	many	-	TRBJ2-7	CASSQDEAGELGEQYF	TGCGCCAGCAGCCAAGATGAGGCAGGGGAACTCGGGGAGCAGTACTTC
TRBV7-2	few	TRBD2	TRBJ2-1	CASSRPGLAGGVQFF	TGTGCCAGCAGCCGTCCGGGACTAGCGGGTGGGGTGCAGTTCTTC
TRBV15	-	-	TRBJ1-4	CATRRTGPDEKLFF	TGTGCCACCAGGCGGACGGGGCCGGATGAAAAACTGTTTTTT
TRBV6-1	few	-	TRBJ1-6	CASSDLAGGNSPLHF	TGTGCCAGCAGTGATTTAGCTGGGGGGAATTCACCCCTCCACTTT
TRBV27	once	-	TRBJ1-2	CASRPHAKKGYTF	TGTGCCAGCAGGCCGCACGCAAAAAAGGGCTACACCTTC
TRBV20-1	few	TRBD2	TRBJ2-1	CSLEREGRGEQFF	TGCAGTCTCGAGCGGGAGGGCCGTGGTGAGCAGTTCTTC
TRBV7-6	-	-	TRBJ2-3	CASSPTPDTQYF	TGTGCCAGCAGCCCCACGCCGGATACGCAGTATTTT
TRBV7-6	-	TRBD2	TRBJ2-3	CASSRTASGRTTDTQYF	TGTGCCAGCAGCAGAACGGCTAGCGGGAGGACCACAGATACGCAGTATTTT
TRBV27	-	TRBD2	TRBJ2-7	CASSRTSGSLIHEQYF	TGTGCCAGCTCGCGGACTAGCGGGAGTCTCATACACGAGCAGTACTTC
TRBV6-1	few	TRBD2	TRBJ2-3	CASASGRTDTQYF	TGTGCCAGCGCTAGCGGGAGGACAGATACGCAGTATTTT
TRBV6-6	-	-	TRBJ2-5	CASSNGALQETQYF	TGTGCCAGCAGCAACGGGGCCCTCCAAGAGACCCAGTACTTC
TRBV11-2	-	-	TRBJ2-7	CASSLEGTMTYEQYF	TGTGCCAGCAGCTTAGAGGGGACCATGACCTACGAGCAGTACTTC
TRBV5-1	-	TRBD2	TRBJ2-7	CASSWGTSGIYEQYF	TGCGCCAGCAGCTGGGGGACTAGCGGGATCTACGAGCAGTACTTC
TRBV20-1	-	-	TRBJ2-1	CSARPRRSYNEQFF	TGCAGTGCTAGACCCCGTCGCTCCTACAATGAGCAGTTCTTC
TRBV4-2	many	TRBD2	TRBJ2-5	CASSQGRAGAPETQYF	TGTGCCAGCAGCCAAGGGAGAGCGGGAGCTCCAGAGACCCAGTACTTC
TRBV20-1	-	-	TRBJ2-1	CSATGGRHRYELF	TGCAGTGCTACAGGGGGGCGCCATCGCTACGAACTATTC
TRBV7-9	-	TRBD2	TRBJ2-1	CTSSLDSGRASGNEQFF	TGTACCAGCAGCTTAGATAGCGGGAGGGCCTCAGGCAATGAGCAGTTCTTC
TRBV28	-	-	TRBJ2-5	CASSPPGQYRETQYF	TGTGCCAGCAGCCCCCCCGGACAGTACCGAGAGACCCAGTACTTC
TRBV20-1	-	TRBD1	TRBJ2-1	CSAPGTGGNEQFF	TGCAGTGCGCCCGGGACAGGGGGTAATGAGCAGTTCTTC
TRBV20-1	-	TRBD2	TRBJ2-3	CSARTSGDTDTQYF	TGCAGTGCTAGAACTAGCGGGGACACAGATACGCAGTATTTT
TRBV7-9	many	TRBD1	TRBJ1-1	CASSARQGGTEAFF	TGTGCCAGCAGCGCCAGACAGGGTGGCACTGAAGCTTTCTTT
TRBV29-1	-	-	TRBJ2-5	CSVAGRASETQYF	TGCAGCGTGGCGGGCAGGGCGTCAGAGACCCAGTACTTC
TRBV4-3	-	-	TRBJ2-6	CASSQTETSGANVLTF	TGCGCCAGCAGCCAAACCGAGACATCTGGGGCCAACGTCCTGACTTTC
TRBV7-9	few	-	TRBJ1-2	CASSLGQFNYGYTF	TGTGCCAGCAGCTTAGGGCAGTTTAACTATGGCTACACCTTC
TRBV7-2	-	-	TRBJ1-3	CASSLGFSSGNTIYF	TGTGCCAGCAGCTTAGGATTCTCCTCTGGAAACACCATATATTTT
TRBV12-3/TRBV12-4	-	-	TRBJ2-7	CASTPSVPSEQYF	TGTGCCAGCACCCCTTCGGTCCCCTCCGAGCAGTACTTC
TRBV15	-	-	TRBJ2-7	CATSAPDRNHEQYF	TGTGCCACCAGCGCTCCAGACAGGAACCACGAGCAGTACTTC
TRBV7-2	many	-	TRBJ2-5	CASSFGRKETQYF	TGTGCCAGCAGCTTCGGCAGGAAAGAGACCCAGTACTTC
TRBV3-1	-	-	TRBJ2-1	CASRNIRENEQFF	TGTGCCAGCAGGAACATCAGGGAGAATGAGCAGTTCTTC
TRBV11-1	few	-	TRBJ2-1	CASSPFPGEQFF	TGTGCCAGCAGCCCCTTCCCCGGGGAGCAGTTCTTC
TRBV20-1	many	-	TRBJ2-7	CSAREDHYEQYF	TGCAGTGCTAGAGAAGACCACTACGAGCAGTACTTC
TRBV28	few	TRBD2	TRBJ2-7	CASSRAGDEQYF	TGTGCCAGCAGTCGAGCGGGAGACGAGCAGTACTTC
TRBV6-1	-	-	TRBJ1-2	CASTWDLGRGYTF	TGTGCCAGCACCTGGGACCTGGGACGTGGCTACACCTTC
TRBV11-2	once	-	TRBJ1-6	CASSLDSRGSSYNSPLHF	TGTGCCAGCAGCTTAGATTCTAGGGGGAGTTCCTATAATTCACCCCTCCACTTT
TRBV7-2	many	TRBD1	TRBJ1-1	CASSFYAQGAGTEAFF	TGTGCCAGCAGCTTCTACGCCCAGGGGGCGGGCACTGAAGCTTTCTTT
TRBV7-2	-	-	TRBJ2-7	CASSARDPALYEQYF	TGTGCCAGCAGCGCTCGGGACCCAGCCCTCTACGAGCAGTACTTC
TRBV11-2	few	TRBD2	TRBJ2-1	CASSPGTSGYWNEQFF	TGTGCCAGCAGCCCCGGGACTAGCGGGTATTGGAATGAGCAGTTCTTC
TRBV4-1	-	-	TRBJ2-7	CASSQDWQDTYEQYF	TGCGCCAGCAGCCAAGACTGGCAGGACACCTACGAGCAGTACTTC
TRBV28	-	TRBD1	TRBJ2-3	CASKMQGALTDTQYF	TGTGCCAGCAAGATGCAGGGGGCGCTGACAGATACGCAGTATTTT
TRBV7-2	-	-	TRBJ1-2	CASSLAAANYGYTF	TGTGCCAGCAGCTTAGCGGCTGCAAACTATGGCTACACCTTC